This is a list of T cell receptor beta chains from one sample in a study of T cells in Graves' hyperthyroidism and ophthalmopathy. TCRdb re-called the multiplex PCR reads through MiXCR, storing one row per CDR3 protein. The table has approximately 600,000 distinct CDR3 sequences, around 15% seen once. Sequenced material: blood. The receptor set was obtained from a woman aged 35 to 49 with Graves' ophthalmopathy. Each CDR3 is given with its conserved first and last residue. The D gene is left open where the match is weak. Rows may omit the clone size; those that give it use once, few, many or a size class.

v_gene,d_gene,abundance,j_gene,CDR3nt,CDR3aa
TRBV15,TRBD1,NA,TRBJ1-2,TGTGCCACCAGAAGCCGGGACAGGGGGTATGGCTACACCTTC,CATRSRDRGYGYTF
TRBV20-1,TRBD1,many,TRBJ1-2,TGCAGTGTTACAGGGGGCGCGGACTATGGCTACACCTTC,CSVTGGADYGYTF
TRBV20-1,NA,many,TRBJ1-3,TGCAGTGCTAGACCCAGCGGGACTGGAAACACCATATATTTT,CSARPSGTGNTIYF
TRBV14,NA,NA,TRBJ1-6,TGTGCCAGCAGCTTCTTGACAGGAGTCCATTCACCCCTCCACTTT,CASSFLTGVHSPLHF
TRBV20-1,NA,many,TRBJ2-7,TGCAGTGCTAGACACTACGAGCAGTACTTC,CSARHYEQYF
TRBV29-1,TRBD1,many,TRBJ1-1,TGCAGCGTTGACGACAGGGTGAACACTGAAGCTTTCTTT,CSVDDRVNTEAFF
TRBV4-1,TRBD1,many,TRBJ2-7,TGCGCCAGCAGCCAAGGGACAGGGACCTACGAGCAGTACTTC,CASSQGTGTYEQYF
TRBV27,NA,many,TRBJ1-2,TGTGCCAGCAGTCCCTCGGGATTCCTCAACTATGGCTACACCTTC,CASSPSGFLNYGYTF
TRBV30,NA,many,TRBJ2-5,TGTGCCTGGAGTGCCGGCAATTCCGCAGAGACCCAGTACTTC,CAWSAGNSAETQYF
TRBV6-5,NA,many,TRBJ2-5,TGTGCCAGCAGTTACGGAGCCAGGGGGGGAGAGACCCAGTACTTC,CASSYGARGGETQYF
TRBV6-4,NA,many,TRBJ2-7,TGTGCCAGCAGTGCTCAAATAGGGAGGATTATGGTATACGAGCAGTACTTC,CASSAQIGRIMVYEQYF
TRBV10-3,NA,many,TRBJ1-2,TGTGCCACACAGGGTCAAGTCGGCTATGGCTACACCTTC,CATQGQVGYGYTF
TRBV29-1,NA,many,TRBJ1-1,TGCAGCGTTGAACAACAGGACGTGGTTTTCTTT,CSVEQQDVVFF
TRBV6-1,NA,many,TRBJ1-5,TGTGCCAGCAGTGAATCTGGGGGCCGTCAGCCCCAGCATTTT,CASSESGGRQPQHF
TRBV5-1,TRBD2,many,TRBJ2-7,TGCGCCAGCAGTTCTGCCCGGACTAGCGGAGTCTACGAGCAGTACTTC,CASSSARTSGVYEQYF
TRBV20-1,NA,NA,TRBJ2-5,TGCAGTGCTAGTGCGAACCAAGAGACCCAGTACTTC,CSASANQETQYF
TRBV19,NA,many,TRBJ1-1,TGTGCCAGTAGTATGACTGGGACGCAGAACACTGAAGCTTTCTTT,CASSMTGTQNTEAFF
TRBV7-7,NA,NA,TRBJ2-5,TGTGCTAGCAGCTCTGAGGGTCGGGAGACCCAGTACTTC,CASSSEGRETQYF
TRBV12-3/TRBV12-4,TRBD1,few,TRBJ1-1,TGTGCCAGCAGTTCCCAAGGGACAGGGGTCGCTTTCTTT,CASSSQGTGVAFF
TRBV27,TRBD1,many,TRBJ1-3,TGTGCCAGCAGATCCTCCGGGACAGGGGTCTCTGGAAACACCATATATTTT,CASRSSGTGVSGNTIYF
TRBV7-6,TRBD1,NA,TRBJ2-7,TGTGCCAGCAGCTTAGCGGGGGACAGGCGGGAGCAGTACTTC,CASSLAGDRREQYF
TRBV28,TRBD2,many,TRBJ2-7,TGTGCCAGCAGTTTATTTGGTAGCGGGAGGAGCGAGCAGTACTTC,CASSLFGSGRSEQYF
TRBV5-1,TRBD1,few,TRBJ1-1,TGCGCCAGCAGCTTGGGGACAGGGCCGAACACTGAAGCTTTCTTT,CASSLGTGPNTEAFF
TRBV20-1,NA,many,TRBJ1-2,TGCAGTGCGGCCGGGACCCCTCATGGCTACACCTTC,CSAAGTPHGYTF
TRBV12-3/TRBV12-4,NA,many,TRBJ2-7,TGTGCCAGCAGTTTTCGACGGGGCAGTCCTTCCTACGAGCAGTACTTC,CASSFRRGSPSYEQYF
TRBV28,TRBD1,many,TRBJ1-1,TGTGCCAGCAGTCCGCCACAGGGGGTAGCCACTGAAGCTTTCTTT,CASSPPQGVATEAFF
TRBV29-1,TRBD1,many,TRBJ2-5,TGCAGCGTCTCGGACAGGGGGTTCGTTGAGACCCAGTACTTC,CSVSDRGFVETQYF
TRBV18,TRBD1,many,TRBJ2-5,TGTGCCAGCTCACCCAAGGGGGCGAAGTTGGAGACCCAGTACTTC,CASSPKGAKLETQYF
TRBV24-1,TRBD1,few,TRBJ2-7,TGTGCCACCAGTGATTTCAGGCAGGGGGCCTACGAGCAGTACTTC,CATSDFRQGAYEQYF
TRBV29-1,TRBD1,many,TRBJ2-5,TGCAGCGCACACAGGGGGCAAGAGACCCAGTACTTC,CSAHRGQETQYF
TRBV12-3/TRBV12-4,NA,many,TRBJ1-5,TGTGCCAGCAGCCGGGGGGGCTGGCAGCCCCAGCATTTT,CASSRGGWQPQHF